The sequence of this T cell receptor beta chain was determined in a study of blood T cell repertoires in COVID-19. Study information: Some COVID-19 samples were acute and others convalescent; all came from the United States, Italy and Spain.

Recruited during active infection, patients (from Seattle) were subsequently followed longitudinally. How the authors handled the data: Amplification from reference gene primers served as the basis for estimated nucleated cell counts. Measured with immunoSEQ multiplex PCR; TCRdb has only the in-frame clones, and not every one. V, J and clone size are those of that table, while D and trimming were read from the DNA. The sample has under 350,000 clones, about 90% seen once. The length of the CDR3 is 14 residues. J gave up 1 base and V 1 base, and 3 bases lay outside the gene matches. In germline, CDR1 is SQVTM, CDR2 ANQGSEA.

This clonotype was obtained from a woman in her 30s with COVID-19, enrolled during active disease. The chain uses TRBV29-1 and TRBJ1-2; 7 bases map to TRBD1. The specimen was peripheral blood. CDR3 DNA sequence: TGCAGCGTTGAAGTGGGACAGCTTAACTATGGCTACACCTTC. This codes for CSVEVGQLNYGYTF.